This entry features one TCR beta chain sequence. The antigen it recognizes is unknown. Base quality data are lacking; no much larger clone is found one base away. The donors belonged to the validation cohort of 90 to 150 subjects, which was separate from the 666-subject first cohort. V is reduced by 7 bases and J by 0 bases, leaving a spacing of 6 bases between them. Based on the germline V gene, the CDR1 and CDR2 sequences are SNHLY and FYNNEI. The CDR3 runs 13 amino acids, cysteine and phenylalanine included. Only the CDR3 region is kept as DNA, spanning 39 bases read in frame from base 1. The record originates from a study of cytomegalovirus exposure and HLA in healthy donors listed by TCRdb under 2017. Study-level background: According to a later analysis, the roughly 120 validation repertoires were produced on the same platform as the 700 or so repertoires of the first cohort. The study aimed to test whether signatures of past pathogen exposure could be identified by cataloging public T cell receptors. Besides the first cohort of 500 to 700 subjects, a separate validation cohort made up of roughly 120 different subjects was used. To predict cytomegalovirus infection status, the study brought together high-throughput TCR immunosequencing, statistical association of individual TCRs with disease status, and machine learning.

To prepare the library, the immunoSEQ multiplex PCR assay was applied. Under the source paper's analysis protocol: To diagnose cytomegalovirus status from the catalog of TCR beta chain sequences, a statistical classification framework was built. This immuneACCESS table, as held by TCRdb, lists in-frame sequences with V and J called but not all clones. Of the missing ones, under half trace to an unresolved V gene in checked studies; the others have no known cause. V and J calls and clone size are as listed in that table; D and trimming were resolved from the DNA. The sample includes tens of thousands of clones, with 80% to 85% observed a single time. The ten largest clones take up around 10% of the sample. The study at large found these results: In both the original and validation cohorts, the classifier was reported to diagnose cytomegalovirus status with high specificity and sensitivity. Subsequent analysis determined that TCRs grouped into clusters in the first cohort also showed a tendency toward co-occurrence across the roughly 120 validation repertoires, and approximately 94% of cluster scores exceeded 0. Three of the identified cytomegalovirus-associated TCR beta chains were confirmed in vitro to be specific for cytomegalovirus antigens. It was suggested by the authors that the approach could potentially be generalized to other disease states and immunological phenotypes. A total of 150 or so TCR beta chains were listed by the study as associated with cytomegalovirus. Most TCR sequences were seen in very few donors, while some public TCRs were found in many individuals. The validation cohort had no HLA typing available for a later analysis, so co-occurrence within that cohort was assessed over all 120 or so repertoires.

The clonotype was recovered from a woman aged 18-29 years in good health and CMV-seropositive. Sample: PBMCs. The sequence joins TRBV2 to TRBJ2-2; too little of a D gene remains to name it. Here is the DNA: TGTGCCAGCACAAATCCGAACACCGGGGAGCTGTTTTTT. Its product reads: CASTNPNTGELFF.